The 3 T cell receptor beta chains presented below share a single source sample, sequenced in a study of blood T cell repertoires in COVID-19. Only in-frame clones appear in the TCRdb table, and some are missing; sequencing was by immunoSEQ multiplex PCR. The table lists roughly 34,000 clones, about 87% of them singletons, with 11% to 15% in the top ten. The sample consisted of peripheral blood. Receptors were obtained from a man aged 55 to 70 with active COVID-19.

J is TRBJ1-4 and V is TRBV4-1; D is ambiguous. This CDR3 is 13 amino acids long. From germline, CDR1 is MGHRA and CDR2 YSYEKL. V was trimmed by 1 base and J by 5 bases, leaving 5 bases between them. Here the CDR3 reads CASSQARNEKLFF. In DNA, the CDR3 is TGCGCCAGCAGCCAAGCGCGGAATGAAAAACTGTTTTTT.

J is TRBJ2-7 and V is TRBV7-2; D gene ambiguous. Per germline, CDR1 SGHTA and CDR2 FQGNSA. This CDR3 spans 13 amino acids. Deletions cut 2 bases from V and 3 bases from J, with 8 bases between. CDR3 bases: TGTGCCAGCAGCTTATACATGGTCTACGAGCAGTACTTC. Protein: CASSLYMVYEQYF.

This sequence joins TRBV5-1 and TRBJ2-3; TRBD2 agrees at 8 bases. The CDR3 is 17 residues long. Germline V gene data show CDR1 as SGHRS and CDR2 as YFSETQ. V lost 0 bases and J lost 2; bases outside the gene matches: 8. CDR3 loop: CASSLGRAGGLTDTQYF. Here the CDR3 DNA reads TGCGCCAGCAGCTTGGGTCGGGCGGGAGGCCTCACAGATACGCAGTATTTT.